This TCR beta chain was sequenced during a study of T cell changes during pregnancy in multiple sclerosis. Profiled with immunoSEQ multiplex PCR; TCRdb holds only in-frame clones, not every one. The sample includes around 50,000 clones, roughly 90% seen only once; the top ten take under 2%. Trimming pared 0 bases from V and 4 bases from J, leaving 21 bases between. Germline values: CDR1 MNHEY, CDR2 SMNVEV (reference sequence). The CDR3 has 18 amino acids. This chain joins TRBV27 and TRBJ1-2; the D gene is possibly TRBD1 (5 bases). The sequencing used peripheral blood, collected in the first trimester of pregnancy. This TCR came from a female donor with multiple sclerosis, enrolled in a pregnancy study. The CDR3 sequence: CASSLSSSWARETYGYTF. The CDR3 region has the DNA TGTGCCAGCAGTTTATCGTCAAGTTGGGCCAGGGAAACCTATGGCTACACCTTC.